A single sample gave rise to the 9 T cell receptor beta chains below, sequenced in a study. MiXCR, run by TCRdb on the RT-PCR reads, gives a single entry per CDR3 protein. The profile covers about 700,000 distinct CDR3 sequences, with approximately 15% appearing a single time and 3.6% taken by the ten largest. The sample was memory CD4+ T cells from blood. Receptor source: a female donor in good health, serving as a healthy control.

This clonotype was found many times. The rearrangement joins TRBV4-3 to TRBJ2-7; no clear D. V dropped 4 bases and J dropped 0 bases, with 19 bases sitting between them. The CDR3 sequence is 17 residues long. The V gene's germline CDR1 is LGHNA and CDR2 YSLEER. The CDR3 region is CASSPDLRTRSSYEQYF. The CDR3 DNA follows: TGCGCCAGCAGCCCCGATTTGAGGACGAGGAGCTCCTACGAGCAGTACTTC.

This chain links TRBV27 with TRBJ2-1, with TRBD1 matching 8 bases. CDR1 MNHEY and CDR2 SMNVEV come from the germline V gene (reference sequence). The CDR3 runs 14 residues. Trimming took 5 bases from V and 7 from J; bases not matched to a gene: 7. CDR3 nucleotides: TGTGCCAGCAGTCGGACAGGGTTGGGGAATGAGCAGTTCTTC. Translating gives CASSRTGLGNEQFF.

This clonotype was seen more than once but under ten times. This rearrangement joins TRBV18 to TRBJ2-3; 8 bases map to TRBD2. V gave up 4 bases and J gave up 4 bases; unmatched junction bases: 10. Per the germline V gene, CDR1 is KGHSH and CDR2 is LQKENI. The CDR3 runs to 16 residues. CDR3 protein: CASSLLAEYSPDTQYF. The CDR3 DNA is TGTGCCAGCTCACTACTAGCGGAATACAGCCCAGATACGCAGTATTTT.

This clonotype has only one observation. V and J are TRBV30 and TRBJ2-7, with 8 nucleotides matching TRBD2. Germline CDR1 and CDR2: GTSNPN and SVGIG (reference sequence). V shed 0 bases and J 6 bases; nucleotides not matched to a gene: 10. There are 15 residues in the CDR3. Here the CDR3 reads CAWSVVASGPSEQYF. In DNA, the CDR3 is TGTGCCTGGAGTGTAGTCGCTAGCGGGCCTTCCGAGCAGTACTTC.

The chain has TRBV28 and TRBJ2-3; 7 bases line up with TRBD2. The V gene end was trimmed by 5 bases and the J gene end by 4 bases; junction bases not matched to a gene: 12. CDR1 and CDR2 (germline): MDHEN, SYDVKM. The CDR3 runs to 16 residues. CDR3 loop: CASSGRAGWKADTQYF. CDR3 DNA sequence: TGTGCCAGCAGTGGGAGGGCGGGATGGAAGGCAGATACGCAGTATTTT.

The V gene is TRBV29-1, the J gene TRBJ2-2; D not resolved. The CDR3 has 14 residues. V lost 5 bases and J 5 bases, leaving 15 bases between the germline ends. Germline loops: CDR1 SQVTM, CDR2 ANQGSEA. The CDR3 sequence is CSVRISQRTGELFF. The DNA of the CDR3 is TGCAGCGTTCGGATTAGCCAGAGAACCGGGGAGCTGTTTTTT.

In this sample, this clonotype turned up many times. The genes are TRBV6-5 and TRBJ2-3; the match to TRBD2 covers 7 bases. Germline assignment: CDR1 MNHEY and CDR2 SVGAGI. Trimming took 7 bases from V and 0 from J; bases not matched to a gene: 22. The length of the CDR3 is 20 residues. The CDR3 region is CASIALGGPRAYSSTDTQYF. DNA of the CDR3: TGTGCCAGCATTGCCTTGGGAGGGCCCAGGGCGTACTCTAGCACAGATACGCAGTATTTT.

This chain connects TRBV7-2 to TRBJ1-5, with D perhaps matching TRBD1 (5 bases). Trimming removed 2 bases from V and 7 bases from J, with 15 bases in between. CDR1 and CDR2 from the germline V gene are SGHTA and FQGNSA. The CDR3 has 15 amino acids. This CDR3 reads CASSLSRESQQPQHF. The CDR3 DNA is TGTGCCAGCAGCTTAAGCAGGGAGAGTCAACAGCCCCAGCATTTT.

This clonotype was seen a few times. The rearrangement links TRBV10-3 to TRBJ2-3; the match to TRBD1 covers 7 bases. With V trimmed by 6 bases and J by 6 bases, 9 bases remained unmatched. CDR3 size: 14 residues. The germline V gene has CDR1 ENHRY and CDR2 SYGVKD. The CDR3 nucleotides read TGTGCCATCAGGGGAGACAGGGATGGGGATACGCAGTATTTT. As protein: CAIRGDRDGDTQYF.